What follows are 9 T cell receptor beta chains derived from one specimen sequenced in a study of cytomegalovirus exposure and HLA in healthy donors. PCR involved 60 Vbeta and 13 Jbeta primers. TCRdb's copy holds only in-frame clones and misses some; the assay was immunoSEQ multiplex PCR. This sample's table reports 35,000 to 45,000 clones. The source material was PBMCs. These receptors were obtained from a man in his forties in good health and CMV-seropositive.

V and J are TRBV14 and TRBJ2-3, with TRBD2 as a possible D gene (5 bases). CDR1 and CDR2 (germline): SGHDN, FVKESK. The CDR3 is 18 amino acids. V lost 1 base and J lost 2, with 19 bases in between. The CDR3 DNA reads TGTGCCAGCAGCCAAGCCGCAGGACTGTGGCGGTTCACAGATACGCAGTATTTT. Protein: CASSQAAGLWRFTDTQYF.

J is TRBJ1-6 and V is TRBV5-8; D might be TRBD1 (6 bases). The germline V and J ends were trimmed by 1 base and 11 bases, with 10 bases remaining between them. The CDR3 spans 13 residues. Germline values: CDR1 SGHTS, CDR2 YDEGEE. Written as DNA, the CDR3 is TGTGCCAGCAGCTTGCACAGGGAGCCACCCCTCCACTTT. It translates to CASSLHREPPLHF. The complete variable domain, with remaining parts taken from reference TRBV5-8 and TRBJ1-6, reads EAGVTQSPTHLIKTRGQQATLRCSPISGHTSVYWYQQALGLGLQFLLWYDEGEERNRGNFPPRFSGRQFPNYSSELNVNALELEDSALYLCASSLHREPPLHFGNGTRLTVT.

V is TRBV5-1 and J is TRBJ1-2, with 9 bases identical to TRBD1. The CDR3 totals 14 residues. J gave up 5 bases and V 3 bases, and 5 bases lay outside the gene matches. The V gene's germline CDR1 is SGHRS and CDR2 YFSETQ. DNA of the CDR3: TGCGCCAGCAGCTCAGGACAGGGGCCTTATGGCTACACCTTC. Residues: CASSSGQGPYGYTF.

The chain is built from TRBV7-9 and TRBJ2-1, with 7 bases that match TRBD2. Germline CDR1 reads SEHNR; CDR2 reads FQNEAQ (reference sequence). After removal of 4 bases from V and 5 bases from J, the junction contained 8 bases not matched to a gene. This CDR3 has 15 amino acids. The CDR3 bases are TGTGCCAGCAGCTCGGCGGGAGCCCGGAACAATGAGCAGTTCTTC. It encodes CASSSAGARNNEQFF. Full variable domain (remainder filled in from reference TRBV7-9 and TRBJ2-1): DTGVSQNPRHKITKRGQNVTFRCDPISEHNRLYWYRQTLGQGPEFLTYFQNEAQLEKSRLLSDRFSAERPKGSFSTLEIQRTEQGDSAMYLCASSSAGARNNEQFFGPGTRLTVL.

This chain joins TRBV11-2 and TRBJ2-1, with 11 bases fitting TRBD2. The germline V gene encodes CDR1 SGHAT and CDR2 FQNNGV. The V gene end was trimmed by 2 bases and the J gene end by 1 base; junction bases not matched to a gene: 10. The CDR3 consists of 19 residues. CDR3 in amino acids: CASSLRLGLADASYNEQFF. CDR3 sequence (DNA): TGTGCCAGCAGCTTACGACTGGGACTAGCGGATGCTTCCTACAATGAGCAGTTCTTC.

This chain links TRBV7-2 with TRBJ2-1; TRBD2 matches at 7 bases. The CDR3 extends over 11 amino acids. With V trimmed by 5 bases and J by 12 bases, 4 bases remained unmatched. CDR1 is SGHTA and CDR2 is FQGNSA in the germline V gene. CDR3 in amino acids: CASSQRLAQFF. DNA of the CDR3: TGTGCCAGCAGCCAACGACTAGCGCAGTTCTTC.

V is TRBV2 and J is TRBJ1-1, with D possibly matching TRBD1 (5 bases). The CDR3 sequence is 14 residues long. CDR1 and CDR2 from the germline V gene are SNHLY and FYNNEI. The germline V and J ends were trimmed by 2 bases and 4 bases, with 11 bases remaining between them. The DNA of the CDR3 is TGTGCCAGCAGTGAAAAGGGGTGGAGCACTGAAGCTTTCTTT. This gives the protein CASSEKGWSTEAFF.

The chain employs TRBV9 and TRBJ2-2, with 7 bases aligning to TRBD2. CDR1 SGDLS and CDR2 YYNGEE come from the germline V gene. Trimming took 4 bases from V and 3 from J; bases not matched to a gene: 15. The CDR3 consists of 18 residues. The CDR3 DNA is TGTGCCAGCAGCCCCAAGACCGTGAGTCTAGCGGACACCGGGGAGCTGTTTTTT. Translation: CASSPKTVSLADTGELFF.

The rearrangement joins TRBV30 to TRBJ2-5, with D perhaps TRBD2 (6 bases). The V gene lost 5 bases and the J gene lost 1 base, with 14 bases spanning the gap. This CDR3 spans 14 amino acids. Germline lookup yields CDR1 GTSNPN and CDR2 SVGIG (reference sequence). As DNA, the CDR3 is TGTGCCTGGTCGTCGGGCGGGACCCAAGAGACCCAGTACTTC. Translation: CAWSSGGTQETQYF.